These 21 T cell receptor beta chains came from one sample sequenced in a study of blood T cells in healthy people across ages. Through a sample-barcoded 5' primer and a J-beta primer mix, a second PCR was run for about 6 to 11 cycles. TCRdb used MiXCR to reprocess the 5' RACE reads, holding one entry per CDR3 protein. This sample has around 1,000,000 distinct CDR3 sequences; roughly 24% occur once, and the top ten carry around 0.75%. The data also belong to a second study, concerning T cells of mothers and their children.

The specimen sequenced was blood. These receptors were obtained from a girl under 10 years old in good health.

This clonotype has only a few counts. The chain is built from TRBV5-5 and TRBJ2-5, with TRBD2 matching 8 bases. TRBJ2-1 explains the end of the DNA better; the J call may be wrong. The CDR3 has 16 amino acids. The germline gives CDR1 SGHKS, CDR2 YYEKEE (reference sequence). CDR3 in amino acids: CASSPFDGGARSEQFF. The CDR3 DNA reads TGTGCCAGCAGCCCCTTCGACGGGGGGGCCCGTAGTGAGCAGTTCTTC.

The rearrangement links TRBV20-1 to TRBJ2-5; D possibly corresponds to TRBD2 (5 bases). The DNA end is a closer match to TRBJ2-7, so the J assignment may be wrong. The CDR3 sequence is 13 residues long. Germline CDR1 DFQATT, CDR2 SNEGSKA (reference sequence). The chain's CDR3 is CSARSSNSYEQYF. CDR3 sequence (DNA): TGCAGTGCTAGATCTAGCAACTCCTACGAGCAGTACTTC.

This clonotype turned up a few times. The chain links TRBV12-3 or TRBV12-4 to TRBJ1-1; no reliable D call. The length of the CDR3 is 14 residues. V dropped 3 bases and J dropped 1 base, with 9 bases sitting between them. The CDR3 coding sequence is TGTGCCAGCAGTTTGACTACTGCGAACACTGAAGCTTTCTTT. It translates to CASSLTTANTEAFF.

The count of this clonotype is one. The genes are TRBV18 and TRBJ2-5; D remains ambiguous. CDR3 length: 14 residues. From germline, CDR1 is KGHSH and CDR2 LQKENI. Trimming pared 0 bases from V and 2 bases from J, leaving 7 bases between. The CDR3, as DNA: TGTGCCAGCTCACCACCGACGAGTCAAGAGACCCAGTACTTC. Amino acids: CASSPPTSQETQYF.

In regard to this clonotype: Relative to the germline gene, one junction end is altered; a read error may explain this. The chain combines TRBV7-2 with TRBJ2-5; no definite D call. There are 11 residues in the CDR3. The V gene's germline CDR1 is SGHTA and CDR2 FQGNSA. The CDR3 loop reads CASSLQETRYF. The DNA for the CDR3 is TGTGCCAGCAGCTTACAAGAGACCCGGTACTTC.

V and J are TRBV10-3 and TRBJ2-7, with D unresolved. The V gene lost 0 bases and the J gene lost 5 bases, with 5 bases spanning the gap. The CDR3 sequence is 12 residues long. Germline-derived CDR1 and CDR2 are ENHRY and SYGVKD. The CDR3 reads CAISESVNEQYF. The CDR3, as DNA: TGTGCCATCAGTGAGTCGGTGAACGAGCAGTACTTC.

The V call is TRBV4-2, the J call TRBJ2-7, with 7 bases identical to TRBD2. This CDR3 is built from 15 residues. The germline V gene encodes CDR1 LGHNA and CDR2 YNFKEQ. Trimming cost V 4 bases and J 5 bases; bases outside gene matches: 11. CDR3 in amino acids: CASSPTGGRTHEQYF. The CDR3 DNA reads TGTGCCAGCAGCCCGACTGGCGGGAGAACCCACGAGCAGTACTTC.

This clonotype was observed a few times. The chain is built from TRBV5-6 and TRBJ2-7; 10 bases map to TRBD1. The germline gives CDR1 SGHDT, CDR2 YYEEEE. CDR3 length: 14 amino acids. Trimming at V came to 4 bases and at J to 6 bases, leaving 7 bases not matched to a gene. The DNA for the CDR3 is TGTGCCAGCAGCCCGGGACAGGGGATCGGCGAGCAGTACTTC. It is translated as CASSPGQGIGEQYF.

The chain employs TRBV28 and TRBJ2-1; 7 nucleotides match TRBD1. Looked up from germline, CDR1 is MDHEN and CDR2 is SYDVKM. Losses at the gene ends were 4 bases for V and 6 bases for J; bases not matched to a gene: 6. The length of the CDR3 is 14 residues. CDR3 in amino acids: CASSWAGGSNEQFF. In nucleotides, the CDR3 is TGTGCCAGCAGTTGGGCAGGGGGAAGCAATGAGCAGTTCTTC.

The chain combines TRBV20-1 with TRBJ2-5, with TRBD1 matching over 11 bases. Germline trimming cut 2 bases from V and 4 bases from J; bases unmatched to any gene: 3. Germline CDR1 reads DFQATT; CDR2 reads SNEGSKA (reference sequence). The CDR3 has 14 amino acids. CDR3 sequence reads: CSARRDRGTETQYF. Written as DNA, the CDR3 is TGCAGTGCTAGAAGGGACAGGGGGACAGAGACCCAGTACTTC.

This clonotype was counted only a few times. V gene TRBV6-5 combines with J gene TRBJ1-2, with 9 bases matching TRBD1. V lost 2 bases and J lost 7; bases outside the gene matches: 11. The CDR3 has 16 residues. Germline loops: CDR1 MNHEY, CDR2 SVGAGI. The CDR3 DNA reads TGTGCCAGCAGTTACGATCGAGGACAGGGGCTCAGTGGCTACACCTTC. Encoded protein: CASSYDRGQGLSGYTF.

Only a few counts were recorded for this clonotype. V is TRBV29-1 and J is TRBJ2-4, with D uncertain. This CDR3 is built from 15 residues. The V end was cut by 5 bases, the J end by 3 bases, with 17 bases between. Germline values: CDR1 SQVTM, CDR2 ANQGSEA. The CDR3: CSVLGQQFLKNIQYF. The CDR3 bases are TGCAGCGTTTTAGGGCAACAGTTTCTCAAAAACATTCAGTACTTC.

This clonotype has just a few counts. The chain has TRBV27 and TRBJ2-1; D unclear. In germline, CDR1 is MNHEY, CDR2 SMNVEV (reference sequence). This CDR3 spans 14 amino acids. Between the trimmed V and J ends, which lost 0 bases and 8 bases, there was a span of 11 bases. In DNA, the CDR3 is TGTGCCAGCAGTTTATCCTCGAGAGTACATGAGCAGTTCTTC. Its protein product is CASSLSSRVHEQFF.

This chain joins TRBV7-8 and TRBJ2-1; D gene unclear. V was pared by 2 bases and J by 7 bases, with 15 bases between. This CDR3 has 15 residues. Germline V gene data show CDR1 as SGHVS and CDR2 as FQNEAQ. The chain's CDR3 is CASSLSYGLKNEQFF. Written as DNA, the CDR3 is TGTGCCAGCAGCTTATCGTACGGCTTAAAGAATGAGCAGTTCTTC.

V and J are TRBV11-2 and TRBJ2-7; 8 nucleotides line up with TRBD2. The V segment lost 6 bases and the J segment 2 bases; nucleotides outside the gene matches: 3. The CDR3 runs 13 residues. The V gene's germline CDR1 is SGHAT and CDR2 FQNNGV. CDR3 region: CASRAGVAYEQYF. CDR3 sequence (DNA): TGTGCCAGCAGAGCGGGAGTGGCCTACGAGCAGTACTTC.

The chain uses TRBV19 and TRBJ2-7, with 9 positions matching TRBD1. Trimming took 6 bases from V and 2 from J; bases not matched to a gene: 14. The CDR3 is made up of 17 amino acids. CDR1 is LNHDA, CDR2 SQIVND, per germline (reference sequence). CDR3 DNA sequence: TGTGCCAGTAGCTCAAGGAGGATGGACAGGGGTACCTACGAGCAGTACTTC. It translates to CASSSRRMDRGTYEQYF.

The chain uses TRBV27 and TRBJ1-1, with a weak D call TRBD1 (5 bases). The CDR3 contains 16 residues. Per germline, CDR1 MNHEY and CDR2 SMNVEV (reference sequence). Trimming took off 6 bases at V and 5 bases at J, with 22 bases between the two ends. In DNA, the CDR3 is TGTGCCAGCAGCTTGGGTGGGACGCCAGGAGGGACTGAAGCTTTCTTT. Residues: CASSLGGTPGGTEAFF.

This clonotype came up a few times. The chain employs TRBV2 and TRBJ2-5; 11 bases are a match to TRBD2. Trimming cost V 7 bases and J 1 base; bases outside gene matches: 5. The germline CDR1 and CDR2 sequences are SNHLY and FYNNEI. This CDR3 contains 15 residues. The CDR3 DNA reads as TGTGCCAGCACCAAGGGGACTAGCGGCCAAGAGACCCAGTACTTC. It specifies CASTKGTSGQETQYF.

V and J are TRBV3-1 and TRBJ2-2, with D possibly matching TRBD1 (6 bases). Germline CDR1 is LGHDT and CDR2 is YNNKEL (reference sequence). This CDR3 is built from 15 residues. V lost 6 bases, J lost 1 base, and 12 bases lay in between. The CDR3 here is CASSPGDRNTGELFF. CDR3 coding DNA: TGTGCCAGCAGTCCAGGGGATAGGAACACCGGGGAGCTGTTTTTT.

The chain joins TRBV4-1 to TRBJ2-1; 7 bases are shared with TRBD2. The CDR3 sequence is 17 residues long. The germline V gene encodes CDR1 MGHRA and CDR2 YSYEKL. The V gene end was trimmed by 4 bases and the J gene end by 8 bases; junction bases not matched to a gene: 17. CDR3 sequence: CASSLLVPSGYSDEQFF. The CDR3, as DNA: TGCGCCAGCAGCCTACTTGTCCCTAGCGGTTATTCCGATGAGCAGTTCTTC.

This chain uses TRBV2 with TRBJ1-5; no reliable D call. This CDR3 is built from 14 residues. In germline, CDR1 is SNHLY, CDR2 FYNNEI. V was shortened by 4 bases and J by 6 bases, with 13 bases between the two germline ends. The CDR3 nucleotides are TGTGCCAGCAGTGTGGAAGGGCGCTTTCAGCCCCAGCATTTT. As protein: CASSVEGRFQPQHF. The full variable domain, rest sourced from reference TRBV2 and TRBJ1-5, is EPEVTQTPSHQVTQMGQEVILRCVPISNHLYFYWYRQILGQKVEFLVSFYNNEISEKSEIFDDQFSVERPDGSNFTLKIRSTKLEDSAMYFCASSVEGRFQPQHFGDGTRLSIL.